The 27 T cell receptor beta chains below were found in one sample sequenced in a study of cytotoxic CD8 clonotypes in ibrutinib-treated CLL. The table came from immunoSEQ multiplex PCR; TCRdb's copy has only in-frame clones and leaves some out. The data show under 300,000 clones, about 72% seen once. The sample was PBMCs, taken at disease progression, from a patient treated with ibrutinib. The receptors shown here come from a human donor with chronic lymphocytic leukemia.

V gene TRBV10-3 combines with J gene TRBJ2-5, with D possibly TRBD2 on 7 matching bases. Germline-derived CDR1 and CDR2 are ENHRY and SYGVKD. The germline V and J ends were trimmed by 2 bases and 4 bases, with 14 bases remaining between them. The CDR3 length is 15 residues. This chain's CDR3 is CAISEAGEGGETQYF. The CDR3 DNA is TGTGCCATCAGTGAGGCAGGGGAGGGGGGAGAGACCCAGTACTTC.

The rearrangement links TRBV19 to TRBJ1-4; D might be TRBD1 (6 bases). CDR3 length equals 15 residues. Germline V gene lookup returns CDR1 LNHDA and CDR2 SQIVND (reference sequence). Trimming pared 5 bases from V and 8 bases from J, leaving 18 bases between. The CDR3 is CASSPGQEYREKLFF. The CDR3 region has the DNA TGTGCCAGTAGTCCGGGACAAGAATACCGCGAAAAACTGTTTTTT.

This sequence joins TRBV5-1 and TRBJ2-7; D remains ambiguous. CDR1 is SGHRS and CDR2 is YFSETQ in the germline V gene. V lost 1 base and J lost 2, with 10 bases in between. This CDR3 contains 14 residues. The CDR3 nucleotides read TGCGCCAGCAGCTTGTCTGAGGTTACCTACGAGCAGTACTTC. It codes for CASSLSEVTYEQYF.

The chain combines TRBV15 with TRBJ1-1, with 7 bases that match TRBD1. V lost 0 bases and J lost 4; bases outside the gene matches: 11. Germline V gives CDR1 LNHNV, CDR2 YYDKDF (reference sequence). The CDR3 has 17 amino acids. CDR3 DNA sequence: TGTGCCACCAGCAGAGAGTTGACTTTAGCAGGGGGCACTGAAGCTTTCTTT. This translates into CATSRELTLAGGTEAFF. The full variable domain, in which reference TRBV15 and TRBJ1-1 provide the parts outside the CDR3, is DAMVIQNPRYQVTQFGKPVTLSCSQTLNHNVMYWYQQKSSQAPKLLFHYYDKDFNNEADTPDNFQSRRPNTSFCFLDIRSPGLGDTAMYLCATSRELTLAGGTEAFFGQGTRLTVV.

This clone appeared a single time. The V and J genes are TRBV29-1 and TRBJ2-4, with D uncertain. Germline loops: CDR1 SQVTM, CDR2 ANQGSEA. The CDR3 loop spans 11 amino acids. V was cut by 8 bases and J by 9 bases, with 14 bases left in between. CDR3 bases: TGCAGCTTTATATTCTTTGGCATTCAGTACTTC. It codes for CSFIFFGIQYF.

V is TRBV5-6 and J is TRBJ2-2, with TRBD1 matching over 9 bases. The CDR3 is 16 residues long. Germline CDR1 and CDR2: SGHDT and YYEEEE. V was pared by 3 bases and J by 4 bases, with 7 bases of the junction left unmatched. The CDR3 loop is CASSSGTGLGTGELFF. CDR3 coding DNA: TGTGCCAGCAGCTCCGGGACAGGGCTGGGCACCGGGGAGCTGTTTTTT.

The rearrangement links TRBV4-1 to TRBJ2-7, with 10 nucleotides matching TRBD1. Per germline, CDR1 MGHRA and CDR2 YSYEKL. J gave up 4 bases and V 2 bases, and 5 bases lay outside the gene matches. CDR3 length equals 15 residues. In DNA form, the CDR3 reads TGCGCCAGCAGCCAAATGACAGGGGGCTTTTACGAGCAGTACTTC. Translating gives CASSQMTGGFYEQYF.

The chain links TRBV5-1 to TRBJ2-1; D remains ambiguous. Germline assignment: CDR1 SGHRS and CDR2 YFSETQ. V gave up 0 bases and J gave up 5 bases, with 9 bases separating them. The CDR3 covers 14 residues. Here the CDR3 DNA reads TGCGCCAGCAGCTTGGAAGCTACTAACAATGAGCAGTTCTTC. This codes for CASSLEATNNEQFF. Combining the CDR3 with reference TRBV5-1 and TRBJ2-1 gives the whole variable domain KAGVTQTPRYLIKTRGQQVTLSCSPISGHRSVSWYQQTPGQGLQFLFEYFSETQRNKGNFPGRFSGRQFSNSRSEMNVSTLELGDSALYLCASSLEATNNEQFFGPGTRLTVL.

The CDR3 sequence is CASSISADRVYEQYF. The DNA of the CDR3 is TGTGCCAGTAGTATAAGCGCGGACAGGGTTTACGAGCAGTACTTC. The V call is TRBV19, the J call TRBJ2-7; TRBD1 matches at 8 bases. V shed 2 bases and J 4 bases; nucleotides not matched to a gene: 7. Per germline, CDR1 LNHDA and CDR2 SQIVND (reference sequence). The CDR3 consists of 15 residues.

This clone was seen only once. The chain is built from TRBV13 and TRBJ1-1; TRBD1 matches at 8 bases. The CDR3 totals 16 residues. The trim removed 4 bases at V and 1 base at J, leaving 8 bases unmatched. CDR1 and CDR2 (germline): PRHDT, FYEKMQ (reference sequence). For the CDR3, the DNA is TGTGCCAGCAGCTGGAGCAGACAGGGGCGGAACACTGAAGCTTTCTTT. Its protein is CASSWSRQGRNTEAFF.

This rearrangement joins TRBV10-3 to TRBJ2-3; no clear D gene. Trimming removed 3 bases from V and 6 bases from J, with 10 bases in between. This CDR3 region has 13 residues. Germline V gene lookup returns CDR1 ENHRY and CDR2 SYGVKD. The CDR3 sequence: CAISDQHGDTQYF. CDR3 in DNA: TGTGCCATCAGTGACCAGCATGGCGATACGCAGTATTTT.

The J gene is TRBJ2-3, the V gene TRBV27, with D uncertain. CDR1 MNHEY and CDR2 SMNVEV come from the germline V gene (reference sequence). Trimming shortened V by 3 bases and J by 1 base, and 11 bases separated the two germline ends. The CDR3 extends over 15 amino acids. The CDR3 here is CASSLTVVGTDTQYF. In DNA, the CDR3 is TGTGCCAGCAGTTTGACGGTGGTAGGCACAGATACGCAGTATTTT.

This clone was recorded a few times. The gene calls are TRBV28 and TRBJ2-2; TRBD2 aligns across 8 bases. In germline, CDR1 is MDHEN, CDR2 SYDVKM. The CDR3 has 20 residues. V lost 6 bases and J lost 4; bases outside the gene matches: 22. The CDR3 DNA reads TGTGCCAGCAGCCCCAACGCCGTCAAGCGGGAGAATCGCCTCACCGGGGAGCTGTTTTTT. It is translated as CASSPNAVKRENRLTGELFF.

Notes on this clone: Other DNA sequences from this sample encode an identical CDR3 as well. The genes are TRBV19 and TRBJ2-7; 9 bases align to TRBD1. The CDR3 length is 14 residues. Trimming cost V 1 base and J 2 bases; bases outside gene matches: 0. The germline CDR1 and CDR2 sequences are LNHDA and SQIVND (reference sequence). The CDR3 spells CASSIGTGAYEQYF. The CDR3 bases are TGTGCCAGTAGTATAGGGACAGGGGCCTACGAGCAGTACTTC.

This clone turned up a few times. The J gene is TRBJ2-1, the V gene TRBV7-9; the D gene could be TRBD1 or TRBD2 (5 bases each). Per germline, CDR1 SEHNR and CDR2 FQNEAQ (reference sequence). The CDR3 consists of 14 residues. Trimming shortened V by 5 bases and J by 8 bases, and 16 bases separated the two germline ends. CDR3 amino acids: CASSPGDPRDEQFF. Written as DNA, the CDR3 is TGTGCCAGCAGCCCCGGGGACCCGAGGGATGAGCAGTTCTTC.

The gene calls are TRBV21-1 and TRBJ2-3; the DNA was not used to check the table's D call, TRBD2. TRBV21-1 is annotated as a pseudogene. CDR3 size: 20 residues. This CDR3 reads CASSKEELRATSGRSDTQYF. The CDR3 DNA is TGTGCCAGCAGCAAAGAAGAGCTACGGGCCACTAGCGGGAGGTCAGATACGCAGTATTTT.

The CDR3: CSVQSGPPYEQYF. DNA for the CDR3: TGCAGCGTTCAGTCGGGACCCCCCTACGAGCAGTACTTC. The gene calls are TRBV29-1 and TRBJ2-7; perhaps D is TRBD1 or TRBD2 (5 bases each). Germline CDR1 is SQVTM and CDR2 is ANQGSEA. The germline V and J ends were trimmed by 5 bases and 2 bases, with 13 bases remaining between them. The CDR3 contains 13 residues.

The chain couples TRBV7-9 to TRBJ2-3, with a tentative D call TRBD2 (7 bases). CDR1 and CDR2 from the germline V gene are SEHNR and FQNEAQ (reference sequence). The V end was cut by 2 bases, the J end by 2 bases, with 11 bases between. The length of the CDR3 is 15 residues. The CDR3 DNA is TGTGCCAGCAGCTTACTAGGGGGGGCCACAGATACGCAGTATTTT. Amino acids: CASSLLGGATDTQYF.

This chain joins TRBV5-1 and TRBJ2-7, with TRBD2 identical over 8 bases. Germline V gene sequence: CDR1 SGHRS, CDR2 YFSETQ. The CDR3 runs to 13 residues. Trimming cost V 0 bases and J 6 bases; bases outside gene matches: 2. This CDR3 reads CASSLDLAGEQYF. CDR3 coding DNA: TGCGCCAGCAGCTTGGACCTAGCGGGCGAGCAGTACTTC.

This CDR3 is CASSLLGTGGRNTIYF. The CDR3 DNA reads TGTGCCAGCAGCTTGTTGGGGACAGGGGGGAGAAACACCATATATTTT. The chain carries TRBV5-6 and TRBJ1-3, with 11 bases identical to TRBD1. Per the germline V gene, CDR1 is SGHDT and CDR2 is YYEEEE. After removal of 1 base from V and 5 bases from J, the junction contained 5 bases not matched to a gene. This CDR3 contains 16 residues.

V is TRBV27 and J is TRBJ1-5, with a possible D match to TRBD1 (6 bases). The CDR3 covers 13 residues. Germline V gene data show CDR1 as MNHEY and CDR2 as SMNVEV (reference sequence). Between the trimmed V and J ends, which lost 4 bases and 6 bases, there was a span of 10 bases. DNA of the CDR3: TGTGCCAGCAGTTCACAGGGCGCTCAGCCCCAGCATTTT. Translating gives CASSSQGAQPQHF.

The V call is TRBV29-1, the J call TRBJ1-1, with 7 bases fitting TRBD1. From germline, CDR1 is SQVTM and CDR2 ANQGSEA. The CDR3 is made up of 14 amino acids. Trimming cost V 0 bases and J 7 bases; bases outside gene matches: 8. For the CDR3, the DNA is TGCAGCGTTGAAGATGGGACAGTTCTCAGTGAAGCTTTCTTT. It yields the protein CSVEDGTVLSEAFF.

CDR3 protein: CASSRELEETQYF. In nucleotides, the CDR3 is TGCGCCAGCAGTCGGGAGCTCGAAGAGACCCAGTACTTC. J is TRBJ2-5 and V is TRBV10-1, with D possibly matching TRBD2 (6 bases). Trimming shortened V by 5 bases and J by 3 bases, and 10 bases separated the two germline ends. The germline gives CDR1 WNHNN, CDR2 SYGVQD (reference sequence). The CDR3 runs to 13 residues.

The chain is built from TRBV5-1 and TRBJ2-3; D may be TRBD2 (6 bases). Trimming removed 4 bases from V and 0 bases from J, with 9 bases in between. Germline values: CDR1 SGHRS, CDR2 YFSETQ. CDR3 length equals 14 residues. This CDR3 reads CASSPSGSTDTQYF. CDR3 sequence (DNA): TGCGCCAGCAGCCCAAGCGGGAGCACAGATACGCAGTATTTT.

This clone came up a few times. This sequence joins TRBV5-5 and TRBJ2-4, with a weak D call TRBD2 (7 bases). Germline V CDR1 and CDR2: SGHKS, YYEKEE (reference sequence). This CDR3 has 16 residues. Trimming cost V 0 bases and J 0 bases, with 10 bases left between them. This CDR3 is CASSLARGAAKNIQYF. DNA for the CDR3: TGTGCCAGCAGCTTGGCCCGGGGGGCAGCCAAAAACATTCAGTACTTC. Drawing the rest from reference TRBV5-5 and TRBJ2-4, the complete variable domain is DAGVTQSPTHLIKTRGQQVTLRCSPISGHKSVSWYQQVLGQGPQFIFQYYEKEERGRGNFPDRFSARQFPNYSSELNVNALLLGDSALYLCASSLARGAAKNIQYFGAGTRLSVL.

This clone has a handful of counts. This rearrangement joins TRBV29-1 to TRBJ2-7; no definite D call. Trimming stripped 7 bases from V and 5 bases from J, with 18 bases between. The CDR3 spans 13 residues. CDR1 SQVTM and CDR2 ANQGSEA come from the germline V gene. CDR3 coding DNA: TGCAGCGCCGGACGGCAGGCCAGAGACGAGCAGTACTTC. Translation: CSAGRQARDEQYF.

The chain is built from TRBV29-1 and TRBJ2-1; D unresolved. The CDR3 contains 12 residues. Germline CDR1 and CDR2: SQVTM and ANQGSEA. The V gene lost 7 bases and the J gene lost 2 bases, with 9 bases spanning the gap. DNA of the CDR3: TGCAGCGCGTCAACTACCTACAATGAGCAGTTCTTC. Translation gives CSASTTYNEQFF.